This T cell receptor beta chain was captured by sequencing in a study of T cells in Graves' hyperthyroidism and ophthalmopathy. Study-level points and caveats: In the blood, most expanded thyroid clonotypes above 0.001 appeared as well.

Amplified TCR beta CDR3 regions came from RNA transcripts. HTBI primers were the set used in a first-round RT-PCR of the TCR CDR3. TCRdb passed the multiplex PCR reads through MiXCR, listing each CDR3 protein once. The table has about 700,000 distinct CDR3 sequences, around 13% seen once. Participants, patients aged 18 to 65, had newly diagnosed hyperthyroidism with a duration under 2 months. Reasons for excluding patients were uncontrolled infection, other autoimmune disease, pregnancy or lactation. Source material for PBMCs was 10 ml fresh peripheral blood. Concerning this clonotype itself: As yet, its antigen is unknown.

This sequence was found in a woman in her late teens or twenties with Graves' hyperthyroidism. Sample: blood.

The CDR3 DNA follows: TGTGCCGTTTATCCCGGGACAGGAGATAATTCACCCCTCCACTTT. Its protein product is CAVYPGTGDNSPLHF. V and J are TRBV28 and TRBJ1-6; 8 bases line up with TRBD1. The CDR3 length is 15 residues. J lost 5 bases, V lost 11 bases, and 11 bases had no gene match. In germline, CDR1 is MDHEN, CDR2 SYDVKM.